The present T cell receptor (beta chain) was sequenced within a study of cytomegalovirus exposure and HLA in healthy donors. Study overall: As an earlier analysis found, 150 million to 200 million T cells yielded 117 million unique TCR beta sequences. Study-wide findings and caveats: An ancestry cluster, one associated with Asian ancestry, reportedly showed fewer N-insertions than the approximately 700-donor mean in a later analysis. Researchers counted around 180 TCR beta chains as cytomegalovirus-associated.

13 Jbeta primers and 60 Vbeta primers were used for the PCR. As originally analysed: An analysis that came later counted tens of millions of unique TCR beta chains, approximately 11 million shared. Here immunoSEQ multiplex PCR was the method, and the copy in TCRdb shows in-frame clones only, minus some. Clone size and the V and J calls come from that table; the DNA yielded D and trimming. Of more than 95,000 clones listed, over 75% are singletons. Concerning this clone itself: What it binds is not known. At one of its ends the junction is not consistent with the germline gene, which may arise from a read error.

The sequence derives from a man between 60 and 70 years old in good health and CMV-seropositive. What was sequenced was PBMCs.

CDR3 in amino acids: CSSRQGGYGYTF. As DNA, the CDR3 is TGTTCCAGCCGACAGGGAGGTTATGGCTACACCTTC. The chain combines TRBV7-9 with TRBJ1-2; 7 nucleotides align to TRBD1. The CDR3 sequence is 12 residues long. Germline values: CDR1 SEHNR, CDR2 FQNEAQ (reference sequence).